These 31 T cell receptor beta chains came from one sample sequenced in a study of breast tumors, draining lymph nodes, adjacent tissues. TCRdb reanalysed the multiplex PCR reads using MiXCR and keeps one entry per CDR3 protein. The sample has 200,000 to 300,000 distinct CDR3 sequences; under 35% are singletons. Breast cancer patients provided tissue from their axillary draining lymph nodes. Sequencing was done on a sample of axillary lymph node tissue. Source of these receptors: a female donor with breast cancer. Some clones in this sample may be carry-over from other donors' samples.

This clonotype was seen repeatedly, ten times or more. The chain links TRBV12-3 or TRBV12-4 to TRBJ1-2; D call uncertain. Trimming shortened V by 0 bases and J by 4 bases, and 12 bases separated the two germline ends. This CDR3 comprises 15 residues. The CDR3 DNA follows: TGTGCCAGCAGTTTAGCCGTCTCCGATTCCTATGGCTACACCTTC. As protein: CASSLAVSDSYGYTF.

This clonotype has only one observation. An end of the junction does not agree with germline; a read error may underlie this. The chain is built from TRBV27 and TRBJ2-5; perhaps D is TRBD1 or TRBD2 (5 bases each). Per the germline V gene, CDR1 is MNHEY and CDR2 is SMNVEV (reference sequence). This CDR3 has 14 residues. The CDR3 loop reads CAGSQGPYQGTQYF. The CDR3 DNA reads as TGTGCCGGCAGCCAGGGACCTTACCAAGGGACCCAGTACTTC.

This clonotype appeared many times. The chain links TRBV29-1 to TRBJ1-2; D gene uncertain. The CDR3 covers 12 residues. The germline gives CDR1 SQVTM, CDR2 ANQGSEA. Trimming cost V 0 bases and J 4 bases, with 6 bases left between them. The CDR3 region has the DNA TGCAGCGTTGAAGATCATCGCTATGGCTACACCTTC. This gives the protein CSVEDHRYGYTF.

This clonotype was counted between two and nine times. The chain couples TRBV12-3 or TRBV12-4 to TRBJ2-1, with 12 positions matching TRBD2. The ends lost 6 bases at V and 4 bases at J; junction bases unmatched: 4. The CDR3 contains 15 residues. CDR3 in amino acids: CASSKGTSGYNEQFF. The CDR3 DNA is TGTGCCAGCAGCAAAGGGACTAGCGGGTACAATGAGCAGTTCTTC.

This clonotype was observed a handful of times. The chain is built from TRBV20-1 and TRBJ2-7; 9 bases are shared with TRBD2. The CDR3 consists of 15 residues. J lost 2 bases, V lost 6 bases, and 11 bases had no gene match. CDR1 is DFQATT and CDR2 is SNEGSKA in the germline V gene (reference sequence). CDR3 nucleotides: TGCAGTGCCCCCATTTCGACTAGCGGAACCTACGAGCAGTACTTC. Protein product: CSAPISTSGTYEQYF.

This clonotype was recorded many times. CDR3 sequence reads: CASSLAPGVTYEQYF. DNA of the CDR3: TGCGCCAGCAGCTTGGCTCCAGGTGTAACGTACGAGCAGTACTTC. The chain is built from TRBV5-1 and TRBJ2-7; no clear D gene. The CDR3 extends over 15 amino acids. V lost 0 bases and J lost 4, with 14 bases in between. Germline CDR1 SGHRS, CDR2 YFSETQ.

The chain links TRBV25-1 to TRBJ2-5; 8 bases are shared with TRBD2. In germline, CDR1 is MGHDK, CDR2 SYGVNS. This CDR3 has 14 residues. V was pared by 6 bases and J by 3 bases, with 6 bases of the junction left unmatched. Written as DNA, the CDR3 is TGTGCCAGCAGCCCTCGGGGGGGGAAAGAGACCCAGTACTTC. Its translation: CASSPRGGKETQYF.

The CDR3 spells CSARAMNRGEGSQPQHF. In DNA form, the CDR3 reads TGCAGTGCTAGAGCCATGAACAGGGGGGAGGGTAGTCAGCCCCAGCATTTT. The chain uses TRBV20-1 and TRBJ1-5, with 8 nucleotides matching TRBD1. Germline V lookup: CDR1 DFQATT, CDR2 SNEGSKA (reference sequence). CDR3 length: 17 residues. Trimming removed 1 base from V and 6 bases from J; junction bases left unmatched: 14.

This CDR3 reads CASRGRPSTGEGYTF. CDR3 nucleotide sequence: TGTGCCAGCAGGGGACGGCCGTCCACCGGCGAGGGCTACACCTTC. The chain employs TRBV6-1 and TRBJ1-2; D is perhaps TRBD1 (5 bases). Germline V gene sequence: CDR1 MNHNS, CDR2 SASEGT. This CDR3 contains 15 residues. Deletions cut 6 bases from V and 8 bases from J, with 22 bases between.

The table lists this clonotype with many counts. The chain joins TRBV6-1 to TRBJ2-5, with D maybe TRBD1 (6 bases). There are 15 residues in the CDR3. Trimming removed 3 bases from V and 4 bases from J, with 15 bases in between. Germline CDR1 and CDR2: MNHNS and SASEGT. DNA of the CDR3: TGTGCCAGCAGTGACGAGACAGGAGACCGAGAGACCCAGTACTTC. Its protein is CASSDETGDRETQYF.

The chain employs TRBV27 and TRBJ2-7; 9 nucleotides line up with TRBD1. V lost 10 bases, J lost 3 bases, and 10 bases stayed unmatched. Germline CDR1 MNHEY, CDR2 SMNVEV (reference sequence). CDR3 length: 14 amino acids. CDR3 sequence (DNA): TGTGCCACCTCATCCGGGACAGGGAGCTACGAGCAGTACTTC. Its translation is CATSSGTGSYEQYF.

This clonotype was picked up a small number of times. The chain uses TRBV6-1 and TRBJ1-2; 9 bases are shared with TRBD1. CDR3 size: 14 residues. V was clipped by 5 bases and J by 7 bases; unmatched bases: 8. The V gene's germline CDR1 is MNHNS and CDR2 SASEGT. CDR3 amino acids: CASSQQGAEGGYTF. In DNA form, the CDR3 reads TGTGCCAGCAGTCAACAGGGGGCCGAGGGTGGCTACACCTTC.

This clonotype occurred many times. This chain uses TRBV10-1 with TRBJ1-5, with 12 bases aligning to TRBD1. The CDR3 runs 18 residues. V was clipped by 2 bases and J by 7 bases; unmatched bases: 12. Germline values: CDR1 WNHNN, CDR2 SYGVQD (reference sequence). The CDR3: CASSERRRDRGLKQPQHF. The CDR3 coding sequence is TGCGCCAGCAGTGAGAGGCGGCGGGACAGGGGGCTAAAACAGCCCCAGCATTTT.

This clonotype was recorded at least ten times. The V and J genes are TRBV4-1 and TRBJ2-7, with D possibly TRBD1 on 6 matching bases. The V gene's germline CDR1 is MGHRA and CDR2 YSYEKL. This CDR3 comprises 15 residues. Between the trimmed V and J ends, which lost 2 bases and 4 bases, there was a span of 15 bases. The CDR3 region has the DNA TGCGCCAGCAGCCAAAACAGGGCCCCTGGGTACGAGCAGTACTTC. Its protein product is CASSQNRAPGYEQYF.

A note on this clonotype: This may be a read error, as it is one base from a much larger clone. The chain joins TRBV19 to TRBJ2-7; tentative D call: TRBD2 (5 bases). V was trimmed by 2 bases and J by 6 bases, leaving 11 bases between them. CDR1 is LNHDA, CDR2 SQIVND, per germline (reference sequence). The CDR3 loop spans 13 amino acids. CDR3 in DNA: TGTGCCAGTAGTATATCGGTTCGGGGCGAGCAGTACTTC. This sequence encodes CASSISVRGEQYF.

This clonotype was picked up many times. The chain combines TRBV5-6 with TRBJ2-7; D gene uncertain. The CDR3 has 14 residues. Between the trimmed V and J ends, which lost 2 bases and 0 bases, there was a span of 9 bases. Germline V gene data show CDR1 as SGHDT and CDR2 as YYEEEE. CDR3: CASSFRMSSYEQYF. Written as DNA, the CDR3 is TGTGCCAGCAGCTTCAGGATGAGCTCCTACGAGCAGTACTTC.

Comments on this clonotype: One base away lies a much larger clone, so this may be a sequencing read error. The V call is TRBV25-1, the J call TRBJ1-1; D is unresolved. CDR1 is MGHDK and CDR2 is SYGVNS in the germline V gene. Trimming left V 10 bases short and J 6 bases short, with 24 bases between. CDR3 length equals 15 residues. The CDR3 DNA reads TGTGCCAACAGCATGGGCAGACGGCCTGCCGCTGAAGCTTTCTTT. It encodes CANSMGRRPAAEAFF.

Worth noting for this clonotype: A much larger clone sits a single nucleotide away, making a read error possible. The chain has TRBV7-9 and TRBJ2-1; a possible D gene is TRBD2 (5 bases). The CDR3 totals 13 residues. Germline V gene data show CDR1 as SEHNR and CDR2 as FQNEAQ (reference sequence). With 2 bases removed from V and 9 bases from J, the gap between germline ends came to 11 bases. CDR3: CASSLRRSGEQFF. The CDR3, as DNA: TGTGCCAGCAGCTTAAGGAGAAGCGGTGAGCAGTTCTTC.

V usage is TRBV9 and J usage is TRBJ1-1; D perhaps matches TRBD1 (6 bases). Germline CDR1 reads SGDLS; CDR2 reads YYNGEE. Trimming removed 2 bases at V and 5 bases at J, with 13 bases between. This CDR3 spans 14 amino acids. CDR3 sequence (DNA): TGTGCCAGCAGCGTGACAGGCGAGCGGACTGAAGCTTTCTTT. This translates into CASSVTGERTEAFF.

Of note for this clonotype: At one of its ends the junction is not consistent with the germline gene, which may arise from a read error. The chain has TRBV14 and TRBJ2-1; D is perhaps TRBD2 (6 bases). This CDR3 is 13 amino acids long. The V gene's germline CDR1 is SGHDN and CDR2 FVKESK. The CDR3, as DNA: TGTGCCAACAGCCAAGTCTATACTAGCCACCAGTTCTTC. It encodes CANSQVYTSHQFF.

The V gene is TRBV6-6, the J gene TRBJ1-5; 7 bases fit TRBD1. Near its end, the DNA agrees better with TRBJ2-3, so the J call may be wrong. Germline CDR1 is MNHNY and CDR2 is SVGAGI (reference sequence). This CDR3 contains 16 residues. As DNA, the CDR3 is TGTGCCAGCAGCATTTCCGGGACAGCTACCAATCAGCCCCAGTATTTT. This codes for CASSISGTATNQPQYF.

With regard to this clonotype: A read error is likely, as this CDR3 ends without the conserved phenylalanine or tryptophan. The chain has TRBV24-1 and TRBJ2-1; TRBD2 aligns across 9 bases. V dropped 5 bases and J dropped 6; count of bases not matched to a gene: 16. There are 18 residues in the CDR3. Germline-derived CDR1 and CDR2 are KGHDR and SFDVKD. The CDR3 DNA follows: TGTGCCACCAGTGGGACTAGCGCGGGAGGAGGCGGGTGCAATGAGCAGTTCCTC. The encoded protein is CATSGTSAGGGGCNEQFL.

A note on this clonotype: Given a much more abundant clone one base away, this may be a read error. As DNA, the CDR3 is TGTGCCAGCAGCTTTAGGACTAGCGGAGTCTGCGAGCAGTACTTC. Protein sequence: CASSFRTSGVCEQYF. This chain uses TRBV5-4 with TRBJ2-7; 10 bases are a match to TRBD2. Germline trimming cut 2 bases from V and 6 bases from J; bases unmatched to any gene: 8. There are 15 residues in the CDR3. Germline CDR1 reads SGHNT; CDR2 reads YYREEE (reference sequence).

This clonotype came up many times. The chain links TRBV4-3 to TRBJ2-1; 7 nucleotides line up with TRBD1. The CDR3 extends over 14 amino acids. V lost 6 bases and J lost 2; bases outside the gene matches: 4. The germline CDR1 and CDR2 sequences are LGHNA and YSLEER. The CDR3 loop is CASSPDRPYNEQFF. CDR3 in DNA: TGCGCCAGCAGTCCGGACAGGCCCTACAATGAGCAGTTCTTC.

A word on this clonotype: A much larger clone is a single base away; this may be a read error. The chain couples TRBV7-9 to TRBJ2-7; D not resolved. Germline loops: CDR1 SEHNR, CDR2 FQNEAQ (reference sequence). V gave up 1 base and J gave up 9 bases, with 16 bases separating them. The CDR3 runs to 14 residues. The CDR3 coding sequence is TGTGCCAGCAGCTTAGTGGGAACACGGCCCGCGCAGTACTTC. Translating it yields CASSLVGTRPAQYF.

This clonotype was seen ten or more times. The CDR3 protein is CASSTSSGTVGELFF. DNA for the CDR3: TGCGCCAGCAGCACCTCTAGCGGGACGGTCGGGGAGCTGTTTTTT. V and J are TRBV5-1 and TRBJ2-2, with 9 bases matching TRBD2. Losses at the gene ends were 4 bases for V and 7 bases for J; bases not matched to a gene: 8. CDR3 length: 15 amino acids. CDR1 SGHRS and CDR2 YFSETQ come from the germline V gene.

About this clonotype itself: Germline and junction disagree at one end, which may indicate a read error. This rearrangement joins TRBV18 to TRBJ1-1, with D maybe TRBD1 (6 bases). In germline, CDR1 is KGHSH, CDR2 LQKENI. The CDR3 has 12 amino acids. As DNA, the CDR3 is TGTGCCAGCTCATTTGGGGACACTGAAGCTTCCTTT. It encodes CASSFGDTEASF.

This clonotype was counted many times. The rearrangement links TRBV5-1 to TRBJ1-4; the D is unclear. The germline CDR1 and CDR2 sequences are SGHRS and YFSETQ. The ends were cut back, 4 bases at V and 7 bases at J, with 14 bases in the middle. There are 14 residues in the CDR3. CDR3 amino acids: CASSLTLAPEKLFF. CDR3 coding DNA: TGCGCCAGCAGCCTAACATTGGCTCCTGAAAAACTGTTTTTT. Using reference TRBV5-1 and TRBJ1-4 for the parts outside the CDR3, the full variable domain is KAGVTQTPRYLIKTRGQQVTLSCSPISGHRSVSWYQQTPGQGLQFLFEYFSETQRNKGNFPGRFSGRQFSNSRSEMNVSTLELGDSALYLCASSLTLAPEKLFFGSGTQLSVL.

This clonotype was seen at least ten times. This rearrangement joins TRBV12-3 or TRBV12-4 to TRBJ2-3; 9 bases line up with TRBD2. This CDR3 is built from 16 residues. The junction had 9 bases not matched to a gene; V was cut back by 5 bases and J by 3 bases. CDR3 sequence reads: CASSPRSGSGTDTQYF. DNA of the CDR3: TGTGCCAGCAGTCCCCGTAGCGGGAGTGGGACAGATACGCAGTATTTT.

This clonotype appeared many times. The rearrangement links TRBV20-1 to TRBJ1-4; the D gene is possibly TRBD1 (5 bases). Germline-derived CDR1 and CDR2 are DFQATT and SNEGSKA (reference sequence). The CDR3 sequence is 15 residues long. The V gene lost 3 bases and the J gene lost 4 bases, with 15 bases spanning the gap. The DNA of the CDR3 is TGCAGTGCTAGCGGCCCGGGACTTGGTAATGAAAAACTGTTTTTT. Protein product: CSASGPGLGNEKLFF.

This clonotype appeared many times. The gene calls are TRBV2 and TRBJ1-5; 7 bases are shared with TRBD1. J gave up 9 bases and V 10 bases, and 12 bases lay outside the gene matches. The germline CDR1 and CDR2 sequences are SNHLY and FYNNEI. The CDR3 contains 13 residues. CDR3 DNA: TGTGCCACTTCAGGACAGGCGCTAGGGCCCCAGCATTTT. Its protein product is CATSGQALGPQHF.